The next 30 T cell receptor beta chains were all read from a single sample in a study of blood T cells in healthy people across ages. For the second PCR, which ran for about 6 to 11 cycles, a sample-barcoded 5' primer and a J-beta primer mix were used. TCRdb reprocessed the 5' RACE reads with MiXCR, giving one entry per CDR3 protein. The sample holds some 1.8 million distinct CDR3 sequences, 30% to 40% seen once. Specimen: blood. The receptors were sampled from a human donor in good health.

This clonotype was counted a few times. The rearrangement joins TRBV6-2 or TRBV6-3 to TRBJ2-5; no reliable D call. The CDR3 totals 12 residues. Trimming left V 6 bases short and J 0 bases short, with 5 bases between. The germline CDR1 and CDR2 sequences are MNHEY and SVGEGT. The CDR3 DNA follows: TGTGCCAGCAGATCTAACCAAGAGACCCAGTACTTC. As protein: CASRSNQETQYF.

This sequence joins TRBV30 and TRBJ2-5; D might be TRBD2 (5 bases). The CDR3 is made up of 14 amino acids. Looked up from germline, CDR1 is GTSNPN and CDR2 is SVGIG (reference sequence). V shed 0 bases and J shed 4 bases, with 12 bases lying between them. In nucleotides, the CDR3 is TGTGCCTGGAGTGTAGGCGTTGGGAGAGAGACCCAGTACTTC. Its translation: CAWSVGVGRETQYF.

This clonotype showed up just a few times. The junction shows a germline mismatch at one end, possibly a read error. The DNA of the CDR3 is TGTGCTAGCAGCTTAGACCCCGGAACAGCGCAAGAGACCCAGTACTTC. Protein product: CASSLDPGTAQETQYF. The genes are TRBV7-7 and TRBJ2-5; D is unclear. This CDR3 has 16 amino acids. Germline lookup yields CDR1 SSHAT and CDR2 FNYEAQ (reference sequence). Together with reference TRBV7-7 and TRBJ2-5, the CDR3 gives the full variable domain: GAGVSQSPRYKVTKRGQDVTLRCDPISSHATLYWYQQALGQGPEFLTYFNYEAQPDKSGLPSDRFSAERPEGSISTLTIQRTEQRDSAMYRCASSLDPGTAQETQYFGPGTRLLVL.

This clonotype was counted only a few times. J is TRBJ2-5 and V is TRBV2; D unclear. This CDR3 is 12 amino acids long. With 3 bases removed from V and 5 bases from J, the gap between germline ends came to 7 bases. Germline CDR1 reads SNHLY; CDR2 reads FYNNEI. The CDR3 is CASSDPRETQYF. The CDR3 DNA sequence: TGTGCCAGCAGTGATCCGCGGGAGACCCAGTACTTC.

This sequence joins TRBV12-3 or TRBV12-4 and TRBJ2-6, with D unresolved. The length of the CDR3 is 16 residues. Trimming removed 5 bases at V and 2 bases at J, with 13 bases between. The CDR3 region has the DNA TGTGCCAGCAGTATGTTGTCCCTCCCTGGGGCCAACGTCCTGACTTTC. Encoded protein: CASSMLSLPGANVLTF.

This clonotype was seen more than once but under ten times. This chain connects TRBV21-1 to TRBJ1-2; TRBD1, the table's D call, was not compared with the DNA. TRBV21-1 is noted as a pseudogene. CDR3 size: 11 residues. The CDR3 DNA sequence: TGTGCCAGCAGCAGTCCCTGGGGGGGGACCTTC. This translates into CASSSPWGGTF.

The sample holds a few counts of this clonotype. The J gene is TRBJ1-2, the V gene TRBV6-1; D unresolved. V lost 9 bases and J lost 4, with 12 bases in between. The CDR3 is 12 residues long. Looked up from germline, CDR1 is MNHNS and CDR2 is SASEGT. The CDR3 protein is CASIRGSYGYTF. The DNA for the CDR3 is TGTGCCAGTATTCGGGGATCCTATGGCTACACCTTC.

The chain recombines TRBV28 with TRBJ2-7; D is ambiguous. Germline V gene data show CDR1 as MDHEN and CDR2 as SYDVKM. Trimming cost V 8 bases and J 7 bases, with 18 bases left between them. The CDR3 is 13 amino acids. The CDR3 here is CASRSVPSREQYF. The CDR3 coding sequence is TGTGCCAGCCGGAGTGTCCCCTCGAGAGAGCAGTACTTC.

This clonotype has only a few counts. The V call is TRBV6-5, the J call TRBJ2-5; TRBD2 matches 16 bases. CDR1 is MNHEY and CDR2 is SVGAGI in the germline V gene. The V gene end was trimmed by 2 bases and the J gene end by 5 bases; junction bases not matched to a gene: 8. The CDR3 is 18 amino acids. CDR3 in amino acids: CASSYRGTSGGALETQYF. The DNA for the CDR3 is TGTGCCAGCAGTTACCGAGGGACTAGCGGGGGGGCCTTGGAGACCCAGTACTTC.

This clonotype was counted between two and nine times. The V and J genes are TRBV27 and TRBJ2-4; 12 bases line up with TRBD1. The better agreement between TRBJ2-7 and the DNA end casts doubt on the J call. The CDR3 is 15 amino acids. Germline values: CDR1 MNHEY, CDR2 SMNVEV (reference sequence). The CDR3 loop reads CASARGQGAYYEQYF. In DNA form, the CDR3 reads TGTGCCAGCGCAAGGGGACAGGGGGCTTATTACGAGCAGTACTTC.

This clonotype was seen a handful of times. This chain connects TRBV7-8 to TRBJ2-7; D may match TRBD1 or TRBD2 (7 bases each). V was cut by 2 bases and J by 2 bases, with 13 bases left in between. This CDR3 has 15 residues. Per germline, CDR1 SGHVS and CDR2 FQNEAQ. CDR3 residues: CASSLTAGGAYEQYF. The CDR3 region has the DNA TGTGCCAGCAGCTTAACGGCAGGGGGGGCCTACGAGCAGTACTTC.

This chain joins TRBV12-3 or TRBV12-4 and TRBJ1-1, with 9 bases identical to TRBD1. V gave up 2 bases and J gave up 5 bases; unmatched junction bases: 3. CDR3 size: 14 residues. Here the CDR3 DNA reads TGTGCCAGCAGTTTATTCGGACAGGGGACTGAAGCTTTCTTT. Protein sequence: CASSLFGQGTEAFF.

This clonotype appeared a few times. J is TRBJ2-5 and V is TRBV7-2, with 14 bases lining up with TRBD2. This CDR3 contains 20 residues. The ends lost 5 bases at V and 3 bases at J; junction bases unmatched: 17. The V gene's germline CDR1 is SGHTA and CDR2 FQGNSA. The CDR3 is CASSRQISGTSGGLKETQYF. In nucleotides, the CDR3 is TGTGCCAGCAGCCGTCAGATATCCGGGACTAGCGGGGGATTAAAAGAGACCCAGTACTTC.

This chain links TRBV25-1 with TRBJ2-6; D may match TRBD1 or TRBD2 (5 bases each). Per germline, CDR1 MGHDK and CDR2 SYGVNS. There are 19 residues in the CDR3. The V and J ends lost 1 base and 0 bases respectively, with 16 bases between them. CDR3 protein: CASSELGGGRFSGANVLTF. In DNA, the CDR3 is TGTGCCAGCAGTGAATTGGGTGGGGGACGATTCTCTGGGGCCAACGTCCTGACTTTC.

The CDR3 DNA reads as TGTGCCAGCAGCTTAGGGGGGGAGAGCTATGGCTACACCTTC. It codes for CASSLGGESYGYTF. The gene calls are TRBV7-9 and TRBJ1-2; TRBD1 is a possible D gene (5 bases). The CDR3 has 14 amino acids. Germline assignment: CDR1 SEHNR and CDR2 FQNEAQ (reference sequence). Trimming took 1 base from V and 4 from J, leaving 10 bases between them.

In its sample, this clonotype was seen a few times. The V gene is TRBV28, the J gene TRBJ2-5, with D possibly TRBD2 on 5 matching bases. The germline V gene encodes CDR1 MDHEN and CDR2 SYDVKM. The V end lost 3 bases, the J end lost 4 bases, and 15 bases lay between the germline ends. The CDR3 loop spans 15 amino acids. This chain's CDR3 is CASSLGTVGIETQYF. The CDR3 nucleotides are TGTGCCAGCAGTTTGGGCACGGTCGGGATAGAGACCCAGTACTTC.

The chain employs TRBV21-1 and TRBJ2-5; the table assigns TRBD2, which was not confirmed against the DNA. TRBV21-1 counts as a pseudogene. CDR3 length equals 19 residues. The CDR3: CASSKVRIGLAGAEETQYF. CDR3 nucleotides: TGTGCCAGCAGCAAAGTACGGATAGGACTAGCGGGGGCGGAGGAGACCCAGTACTTC.

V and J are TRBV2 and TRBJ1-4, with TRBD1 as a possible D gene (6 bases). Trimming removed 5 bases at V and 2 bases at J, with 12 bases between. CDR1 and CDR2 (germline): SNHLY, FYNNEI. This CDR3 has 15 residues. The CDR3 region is CASSFRTETNEKLFF. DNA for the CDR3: TGTGCCAGCAGTTTTCGGACAGAGACTAATGAAAAACTGTTTTTT.

CDR3 in amino acids: CAWRTHLGVNEQFF. As DNA, the CDR3 is TGTGCCTGGAGAACTCATTTGGGGGTCAATGAGCAGTTCTTC. This sequence joins TRBV30 and TRBJ2-1, with D perhaps given as TRBD1 or TRBD2 (5 bases each). The CDR3 totals 14 residues. V lost 3 bases and J lost 6, with 15 bases in between. Per germline, CDR1 GTSNPN and CDR2 SVGIG (reference sequence).

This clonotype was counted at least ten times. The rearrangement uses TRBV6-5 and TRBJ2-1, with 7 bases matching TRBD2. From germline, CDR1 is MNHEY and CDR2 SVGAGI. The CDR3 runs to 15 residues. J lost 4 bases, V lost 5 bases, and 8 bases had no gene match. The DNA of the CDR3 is TGTGCCAGCAGTCCCCCGGGCGGGGGTTACAATGAGCAGTTCTTC. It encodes CASSPPGGGYNEQFF.

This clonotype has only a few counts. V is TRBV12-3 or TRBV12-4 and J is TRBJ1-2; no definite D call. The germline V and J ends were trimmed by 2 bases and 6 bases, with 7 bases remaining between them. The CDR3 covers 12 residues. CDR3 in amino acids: CASSLSLNGYTF. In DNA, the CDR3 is TGTGCCAGCAGTTTATCGTTGAATGGCTACACCTTC.

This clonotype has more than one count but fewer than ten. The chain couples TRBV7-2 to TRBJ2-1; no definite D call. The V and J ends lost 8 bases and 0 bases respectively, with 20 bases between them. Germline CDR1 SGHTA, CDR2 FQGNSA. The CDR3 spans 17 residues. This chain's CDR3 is CASSSLGGAISYNEQFF. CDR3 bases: TGTGCCAGCTCCAGCCTGGGCGGCGCTATCTCCTACAATGAGCAGTTCTTC.

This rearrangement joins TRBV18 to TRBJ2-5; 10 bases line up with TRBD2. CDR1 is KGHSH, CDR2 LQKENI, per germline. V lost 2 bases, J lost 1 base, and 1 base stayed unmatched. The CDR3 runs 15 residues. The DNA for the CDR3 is TGTGCCAGCTCACCAATAGCGGGGGGCCAAGAGACCCAGTACTTC. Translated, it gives CASSPIAGGQETQYF.

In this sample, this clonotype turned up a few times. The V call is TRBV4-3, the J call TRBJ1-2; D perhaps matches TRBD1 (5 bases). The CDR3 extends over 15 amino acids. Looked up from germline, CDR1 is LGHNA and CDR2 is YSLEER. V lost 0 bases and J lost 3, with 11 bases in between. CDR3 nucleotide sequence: TGCGCCAGCAGCCAAGAGACAGCACTTTACTATGGCTACACCTTC. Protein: CASSQETALYYGYTF.

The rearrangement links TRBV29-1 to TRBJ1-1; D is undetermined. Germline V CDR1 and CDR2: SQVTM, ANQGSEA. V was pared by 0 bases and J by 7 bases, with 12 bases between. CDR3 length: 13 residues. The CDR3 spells CSVEDPALGEAFF. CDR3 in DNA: TGCAGCGTTGAAGACCCGGCTTTGGGTGAAGCTTTCTTT.

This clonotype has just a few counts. Written as DNA, the CDR3 is TGTGCCAGCAAAGGAAGCGGGGGGGCGTATGAGCAGTTCTTC. It codes for CASKGSGGAYEQFF. The V and J genes are TRBV6-2 or TRBV6-3 and TRBJ2-1, with 10 bases fitting TRBD2. Germline-derived CDR1 and CDR2 are MNHEY and SVGEGT. With V trimmed by 7 bases and J by 8 bases, 8 bases remained unmatched. The CDR3 is 14 amino acids.

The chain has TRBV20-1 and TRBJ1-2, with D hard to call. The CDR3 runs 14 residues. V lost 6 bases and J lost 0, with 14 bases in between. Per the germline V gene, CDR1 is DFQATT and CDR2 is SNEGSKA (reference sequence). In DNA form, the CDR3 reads TGCAGTGCCTCTGAAGGAAGCTCTAACTATGGCTACACCTTC. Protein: CSASEGSSNYGYTF.

The CDR3 loop reads CASSFAGKETQYF. DNA of the CDR3: TGTGCCAGCAGTTTTGCGGGTAAAGAGACCCAGTACTTC. The V and J genes are TRBV12-3 or TRBV12-4 and TRBJ2-5, with a weak D call TRBD2 (5 bases). The V end was cut by 3 bases, the J end by 3 bases, with 8 bases between. The CDR3 contains 13 residues.

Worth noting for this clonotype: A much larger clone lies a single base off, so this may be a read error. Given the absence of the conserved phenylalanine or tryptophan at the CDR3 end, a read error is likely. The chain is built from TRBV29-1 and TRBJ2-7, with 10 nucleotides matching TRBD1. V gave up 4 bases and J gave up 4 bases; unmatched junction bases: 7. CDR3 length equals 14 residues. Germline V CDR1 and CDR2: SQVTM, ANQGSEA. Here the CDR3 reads CSVAGDRGWYEQYC. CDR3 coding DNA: TGCAGCGTTGCGGGGGACAGGGGATGGTACGAGCAGTACTGC.

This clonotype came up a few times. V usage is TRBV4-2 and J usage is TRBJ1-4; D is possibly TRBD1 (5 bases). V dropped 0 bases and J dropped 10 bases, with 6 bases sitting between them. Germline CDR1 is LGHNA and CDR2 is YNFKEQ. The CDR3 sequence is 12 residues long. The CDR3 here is CASSQEGGKLFF. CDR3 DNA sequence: TGTGCCAGCAGCCAAGAGGGGGGAAAACTGTTTTTT.